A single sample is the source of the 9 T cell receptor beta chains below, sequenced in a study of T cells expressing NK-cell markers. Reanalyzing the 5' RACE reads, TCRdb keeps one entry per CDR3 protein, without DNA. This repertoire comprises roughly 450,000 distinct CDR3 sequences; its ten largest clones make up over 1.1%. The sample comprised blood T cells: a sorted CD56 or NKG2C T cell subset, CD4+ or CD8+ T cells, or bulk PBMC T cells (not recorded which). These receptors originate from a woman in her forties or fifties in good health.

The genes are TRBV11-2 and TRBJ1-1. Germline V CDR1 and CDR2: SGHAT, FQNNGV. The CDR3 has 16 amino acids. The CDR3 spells CASSFNRRLLNTEAFF.

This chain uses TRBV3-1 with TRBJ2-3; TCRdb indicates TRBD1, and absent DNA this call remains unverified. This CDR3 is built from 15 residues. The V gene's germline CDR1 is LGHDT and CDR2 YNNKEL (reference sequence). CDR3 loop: CASSQDSRGTDTQYF.

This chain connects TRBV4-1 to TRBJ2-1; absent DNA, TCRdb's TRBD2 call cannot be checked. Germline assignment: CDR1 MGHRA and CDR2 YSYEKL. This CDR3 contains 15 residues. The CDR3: CASSQVTSGGNEQFF.

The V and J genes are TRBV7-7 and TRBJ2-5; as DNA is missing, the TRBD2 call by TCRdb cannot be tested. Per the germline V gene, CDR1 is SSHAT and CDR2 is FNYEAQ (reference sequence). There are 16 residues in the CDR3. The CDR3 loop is CASSLGLAGLQETQYF. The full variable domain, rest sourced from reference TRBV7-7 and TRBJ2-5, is GAGVSQSPRYKVTKRGQDVTLRCDPISSHATLYWYQQALGQGPEFLTYFNYEAQPDKSGLPSDRFSAERPEGSISTLTIQRTEQRDSAMYRCASSLGLAGLQETQYFGPGTRLLVL.

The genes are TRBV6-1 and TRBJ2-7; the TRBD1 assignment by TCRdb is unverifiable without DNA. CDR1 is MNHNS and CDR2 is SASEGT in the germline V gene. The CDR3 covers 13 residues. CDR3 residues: CASMRGQIYEQYF.

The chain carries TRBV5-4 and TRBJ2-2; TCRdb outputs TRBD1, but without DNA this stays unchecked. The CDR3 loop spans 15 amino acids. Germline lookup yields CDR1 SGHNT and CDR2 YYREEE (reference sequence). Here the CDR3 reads CASSLGQRNTGELFF. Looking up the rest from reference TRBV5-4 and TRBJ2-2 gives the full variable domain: ETGVTQSPTHLIKTRGQQVTLRCSSQSGHNTVSWYQQALGQGPQFIFQYYREEENGRGNFPPRFSGLQFPNYSSELNVNALELDDSALYLCASSLGQRNTGELFFGEGSRLTVL.

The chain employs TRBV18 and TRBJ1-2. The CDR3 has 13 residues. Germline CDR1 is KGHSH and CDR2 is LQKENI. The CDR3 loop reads CASSPGESRGYTF.

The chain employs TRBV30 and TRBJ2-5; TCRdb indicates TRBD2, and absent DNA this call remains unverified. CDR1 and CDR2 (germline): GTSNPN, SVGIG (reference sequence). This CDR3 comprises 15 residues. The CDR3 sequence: CAWNLGTSGEETQYF.

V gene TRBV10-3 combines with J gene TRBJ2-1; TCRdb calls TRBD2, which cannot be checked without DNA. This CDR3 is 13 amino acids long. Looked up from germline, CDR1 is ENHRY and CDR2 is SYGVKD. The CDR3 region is CAISRTIYNEQFF.